This section outlines one T cell receptor beta chain sequence together with its context. Its antigen remains unidentified. Base qualities are not recorded, but no much larger clone differs from it by a single base. TCRbeta CDR3 regions were amplified from genomic DNA by means of the immunoSEQ Assay, a bias-controlled multiplex PCR. The paper's processing steps were these. The number of nucleated cells in each sample was estimated by amplification of reference gene primers within the assay. To quantify the absolute abundance of each unique TCRbeta CDR3 rearrangement, sequence reads were collapsed and filtered. Productive Simpson clonality was computed per sample as the square root of Simpson's diversity index over productive rearrangements. Here the immuneACCESS table is served through TCRdb, limited to in-frame sequences with V and J called. Missing clones are a known gap in these copies; in checked studies unresolved V genes cover under half, and the rest lacks a known reason. V, J and clone size reflect that table, while D and trimming were determined from the DNA. Present in this sample are fewer than 250,000 clones, around 85% of which were seen just once. Approximately 6.3% of the sample is taken by the ten largest.

The data belong to a study of blood T cell repertoires in COVID-19 (dated by TCRdb to 2020 to 2022). The study in broad terms: Samples from collaborators originated in the United States, Italy and Spain and spanned both the acute and convalescent phases of COVID-19. The prospective study material was composed of cDNA or gDNA derived from T cells, B-cell-depleted T cells, or PBMCs. The dataset comprised deeply sampled blood TCRbeta repertoires from subjects exposed to, actively infected with, or recovered from COVID-19. The repertoires were made available in a free public database intended to serve as a resource for research on the immune response to SARS-CoV-2. The samples were drawn from the first 160 participants of the ongoing ImmuneRACE study and from some 1,300 subjects provided by 6 global collaborators. Nearly every sample came with metadata listing a de-identified subject ID, COVID-19 status, age in years and sex. HLA class I and class II types, where available, came from metadata supplied by the sample provider rather than from assay-based typing.

The research as a whole found: How much clinical and demographic metadata was included differed by source and by participant, and the metadata was provided uncurated.

Each collaborating institution followed its own protocols to collect whole blood in K2EDTA tubes. For TCRbeta analysis, collaborators shipped samples as frozen whole blood, isolated PBMCs, or DNA extracted from either of those sample types. The germline V gene (reference sequence) yields DFQATT for CDR1 and SNEGSKA for CDR2. V was cut back by 3 bases and J by 10 bases, leaving a gap of 9 bases between them. The CDR3 spans 11 residues, from the cysteine through the phenylalanine. The sequence is cut down to CDR3 DNA, 33 bases in frame from base 1. Sample: peripheral blood. The sequence joins TRBV20-1 to TRBJ1-4, with no reliable assignment of the D segment. This TCR came from a woman aged 60 to 75 with active or convalescent COVID-19. The CDR3 reads CSASYGGKLFF. The DNA is TGCAGTGCTAGCTACGGCGGAAAACTGTTTTTT.